The clone carrying this T cell receptor (beta chain) occurred once. Its antigen is unknown. This entry is derived from a study of shared clonotypes between healthy human individuals. Study summary: CD4 naive and CD4 memory each took three plates per donor, while CD8 naive took two and CD8 memory one. Study-level findings and limits: Several donors showed sharing of around 5% of naive CD4 clonotypes.

In germline, CDR1 is KGHSH, CDR2 LQKENI. The CDR3 is 14 residues long. V was pared by 6 bases and J by 4 bases, with 16 bases between. A deep-level run was used for the assay. Assay: immunoSEQ multiplex PCR; the TCRdb copy retains only in-frame clones and omits some. The data contain around 2.1 million clones, around 95% of them singletons. Input material: naive CD4+ T cells sorted from blood. The subset is: CD45RA+ positively selected. The rearrangement links TRBV18 to TRBJ2-7; TRBD1 might be the D (6 bases). The sequence derives from a man between 18 and 29 years old in good health. The CDR3 protein is CASSPQGNGYEQYF. The CDR3 DNA sequence: TGTGCCAGCTCCCCCCAGGGGAATGGGTACGAGCAGTACTTC.